This TCR beta chain was found in a study of blood T cell repertoires in COVID-19. Study as a whole: T cells, B-cell-depleted T cells, or PBMCs supplied cDNA or gDNA.

Trimming stripped 0 bases from V and 10 bases from J, with 16 bases between. From germline, CDR1 is SGHAT and CDR2 FQNNGV. There are 15 residues in the CDR3. Repertoires were generated with immunoSEQ multiplex PCR, while TCRdb's copy carries only in-frame clones and drops some. The data show about 26,000 clones, 81% seen once. The specimen sequenced was peripheral blood. The chain carries TRBV11-2 and TRBJ2-1; D ambiguous. This sequence was found in a man aged 45-65 years with active or convalescent COVID-19. The chain's CDR3 is CASSLEIAPQNEQFF. CDR3 nucleotides: TGTGCCAGCAGCTTAGAGATAGCCCCTCAAAACGAGCAGTTCTTC. Full variable domain (remainder filled in from reference TRBV11-2 and TRBJ2-1): EAGVAQSPRYKIIEKRQSVAFWCNPISGHATLYWYQQILGQGPKLLIQFQNNGVVDDSQLPKDRFSAERLKGVDSTLKIQPAKLEDSAVYLCASSLEIAPQNEQFFGPGTRLTVL.